The entry that follows covers one T cell receptor (beta chain) sequence. Its antigen is undetermined. This record comes from a study of CD4 T cells in relation to SARS-CoV-2 and coronaviruses. Study information: Convalescent donors were aged roughly 20 to 80, with median about 40 years. General observations from the study: Memory recall responses, not primary responses primed in culture, are what the assay detects. Pre-pandemic and post-infection samples never came from the same donor. SARS-CoV-2-driven expansion was significantly weaker in crossreactive than monoreactive clones.

Germline CDR1 KGHSH, CDR2 LQKENI. Trimming left V 5 bases short and J 8 bases short, with 15 bases between. The CDR3 loop spans 14 amino acids. Profiled with immunoSEQ multiplex PCR; TCRdb holds only in-frame clones, not every one. The sample gives more than 9,000 clones, 80% to 90% of which show up once; approximately 2.1% is in the top ten. Sample: naive CD4+ T cells from PBMCs. The subset here: naive CD4+ T cells isolated by negative enrichment. The chain recombines TRBV18 with TRBJ1-4; D unclear. The TCR comes from an adult with COVID-19. This CDR3 is CASSTLTREEKLFF. For the CDR3, the DNA is TGTGCCAGCTCAACCCTTACCCGGGAGGAAAAACTGTTTTTT.